This TCR beta chain came from a study of blood T cell repertoires in COVID-19. Looking at the study overall: Samples of COVID-19 (acute and convalescent) were obtained from the United States, Italy and Spain. Sources were T cells, B-cell-depleted T cells, or PBMCs; the material itself was cDNA or gDNA.

The CDR3 contains 16 residues. Between the trimmed V and J ends, which lost 1 base and 2 bases, there was a span of 15 bases. Germline V gene sequence: CDR1 MGHRA, CDR2 YSYEKL. In the study's own analysis: Estimates of nucleated cell counts were drawn from the amplification of reference gene primers. Measured with immunoSEQ multiplex PCR; TCRdb has only the in-frame clones, and not every one. V and J calls and clone size are as listed in that table; D and trimming were resolved from the DNA. The sample lists approximately 140,000 clones; 86% were seen once. This sequence joins TRBV4-1 and TRBJ2-7, with TRBD2 as a possible D gene (7 bases). The sequence derives from a woman in her fifties or sixties with acute or convalescent COVID-19. The sample comprised peripheral blood. The CDR3 protein is CASSQVLAGAPYEQYF. In DNA form, the CDR3 reads TGCGCCAGCAGCCAAGTACTGGCGGGGGCCCCCTACGAGCAGTACTTC.